The clone carrying this T cell receptor (beta chain) has at least ten counts. Germline CDR1 SGHVS, CDR2 FQNEAQ. The CDR3 extends over 15 amino acids. The V gene lost 2 bases and the J gene lost 0 bases, with 9 bases spanning the gap. The data were taken from a study of molecular identifiers for immune sequencing clone quantification. Study details: Replicate runs used RNA from roughly 20,000 or 100,000 naive CD8 cells, which was split five ways into aliquots, and four of those aliquots were then sequenced.

TCRdb processed the PCR reads anew with MiXCR; each CDR3 protein has one entry. The profile covers around 43,000 distinct CDR3 sequences, with roughly 21% appearing a single time and about 1.2% taken by the ten largest. The sequenced sample consisted of naive CD8+ T cells from blood, with Jurkat cell RNA spiked in. Documented subset: FACS-sorted CD8+CD4-CCR7+CD45RA+ naive T cells. This clonotype was obtained from a human donor in good health. Some libraries in this study had Jurkat cell RNA spiked in. The chain employs TRBV7-8 and TRBJ2-3; D remains ambiguous. DNA for the CDR3: TGTGCCAGCAGCTTAATGACCGAAAGCACAGATACGCAGTATTTT. Amino acid sequence: CASSLMTESTDTQYF.